The 10 T cell receptor beta chains in this list originate from one sample, sequenced in a study of blood T cell repertoires in COVID-19. Generated by immunoSEQ multiplex PCR, the TCRdb table keeps only in-frame clones and is missing some. The sample has hundreds of thousands of clones; roughly 85% are singletons. The sample was PBMCs or T cells enriched from blood (not recorded which). The receptors come from a woman between 40 and 50 years old who had recovered from COVID-19.

J is TRBJ2-2 and V is TRBV2, with unresolved D. CDR1 and CDR2 (germline): SNHLY, FYNNEI. The V gene lost 6 bases and the J gene lost 5 bases, with 7 bases spanning the gap. The CDR3 is 12 amino acids. CDR3 region: CASRILTGELFF. The CDR3 nucleotides are TGTGCCAGCAGGATACTAACCGGGGAGCTGTTTTTT.

J is TRBJ2-5 and V is TRBV7-2; a possible D gene is TRBD2 (6 bases). Trimming shortened V by 3 bases and J by 6 bases, and 14 bases separated the two germline ends. Germline-derived CDR1 and CDR2 are SGHTA and FQGNSA. The CDR3 has 14 amino acids. The CDR3 DNA is TGTGCCAGCAGCTTCTCGGCGGGAAACAAGACCCAGTACTTC. Translated: CASSFSAGNKTQYF.

This clone was seen a few times. The chain recombines TRBV7-8 with TRBJ1-5; a weak D match, TRBD1 (5 bases). Germline V CDR1 and CDR2: SGHVS, FQNEAQ. This CDR3 has 14 amino acids. V was shortened by 1 base and J by 5 bases, with 9 bases between the two germline ends. The chain's CDR3 is CASSLESRDQPQHF. The CDR3 DNA sequence: TGTGCCAGCAGCTTAGAGTCCAGGGATCAGCCCCAGCATTTT.

This chain joins TRBV28 and TRBJ1-1; the D gene is possibly TRBD1 (6 bases). Trimming stripped 6 bases from V and 2 bases from J, with 16 bases between. The CDR3 extends over 15 amino acids. The germline V gene has CDR1 MDHEN and CDR2 SYDVKM. The CDR3 bases are TGTGCCAGCAGCGCACACCGGACAGTCAACACTGAAGCTTTCTTT. It specifies CASSAHRTVNTEAFF.

This clone occurred a few times. The chain recombines TRBV6-2 or TRBV6-3 with TRBJ2-7; D unresolved. In germline, CDR1 is MNHEY, CDR2 SVGEGT. V was clipped by 1 base and J by 4 bases, with 11 bases between them. This CDR3 is built from 14 residues. The CDR3 spells CASSYYGSDYEQYF. For the CDR3, the DNA is TGTGCCAGCAGTTACTATGGCAGTGATTACGAGCAGTACTTC.

The CDR3 DNA sequence: TGTGCCACCCGACAGTTAGATAATTCACCCCTCCACTTT. This gives the protein CATRQLDNSPLHF. The chain has TRBV10-3 and TRBJ1-6; a possible D gene is TRBD1 (5 bases). The germline V gene encodes CDR1 ENHRY and CDR2 SYGVKD. This CDR3 spans 13 amino acids. Trimming pared 10 bases from V and 5 bases from J, leaving 12 bases between.

The chain carries TRBV5-4 and TRBJ2-7, with TRBD1 identical over 8 bases. The CDR3 runs 15 residues. Germline CDR1 and CDR2: SGHNT and YYREEE (reference sequence). Germline trimming cut 2 bases from V and 3 bases from J; bases unmatched to any gene: 7. CDR3 sequence: CASSFDRGDNYEQYF. The CDR3 DNA reads as TGTGCCAGCAGCTTTGACAGGGGAGACAACTACGAGCAGTACTTC.

The J gene is TRBJ2-3, the V gene TRBV15, with D maybe TRBD1 (7 bases). The V end was cut by 8 bases, the J end by 3 bases, with 15 bases between. CDR3 length: 14 residues. The germline V gene encodes CDR1 LNHNV and CDR2 YYDKDF (reference sequence). The CDR3 DNA follows: TGTGCCACCTCCAAGGAGGGGGCAACAGATACGCAGTATTTT. It specifies CATSKEGATDTQYF.

The chain has TRBV7-2 and TRBJ1-3, with a weak D call TRBD1 (5 bases). CDR3 length equals 15 residues. Germline-derived CDR1 and CDR2 are SGHTA and FQGNSA. V lost 5 bases, J lost 0 bases, and 11 bases lay in between. CDR3 sequence reads: CASSIGAGSGNTIYF. The CDR3 DNA follows: TGTGCCAGCAGCATAGGGGCTGGCTCTGGAAACACCATATATTTT.

J is TRBJ2-7 and V is TRBV15, with unresolved D. Trimming shortened V by 0 bases and J by 2 bases, and 8 bases separated the two germline ends. The CDR3 contains 14 residues. The germline V gene encodes CDR1 LNHNV and CDR2 YYDKDF (reference sequence). CDR3: CATSRDSQAYEQYF. The CDR3 coding sequence is TGTGCCACCAGCAGAGATTCCCAGGCCTACGAGCAGTACTTC.